The entry below gives a single TCR beta chain sequence along with its context. Clones were read by immunoSEQ multiplex PCR, and TCRdb kept only the in-frame ones, dropping some. The sample carries approximately 14,000 clones, about 88% recorded once. CDR3 length: 16 residues. V gave up 3 bases and J gave up 6 bases; unmatched junction bases: 5. Germline V gives CDR1 SEHNR, CDR2 FQNEAQ (reference sequence). The data were taken from a study of blood T cell repertoires in COVID-19. The TCR originated in a woman in her 70s in a cohort sampled during active or convalescent COVID-19. Sequencing used peripheral blood. This sequence joins TRBV7-9 and TRBJ1-6; 10 bases are shared with TRBD1. The CDR3 DNA reads as TGTGCCAGCAGCTTTCGGGACAGGGGAGTTAATTCACCCCTCCACTTT. Protein: CASSFRDRGVNSPLHF.